Listed below are T cell receptor beta chains from one sample, sequenced in a study of cytomegalovirus exposure and HLA in healthy donors. Only in-frame clones appear in the TCRdb table, and some are missing; sequencing was by immunoSEQ multiplex PCR. The sample lists approximately 270,000 clones; around 90% were seen once. The sequenced material came from PBMCs. Every receptor here comes from a woman younger than 35 in good health and CMV-seronegative. The conserved cysteine and the conserved F or W are not part of the CDR3 here.

J | V | CDR3
TRBJ1-5 | TRBV4-1 | ASSQVLGYNQPQH
TRBJ1-3 | TRBV13 | ASSLGSIRSGNTIY
TRBJ2-1 | TRBV6-5 | ASSFSTGWRDEQF
TRBJ1-2 | TRBV27 | ASSPGTGANYGYT
TRBJ1-4 | TRBV6-1 | ASRDRGFNEKLF
TRBJ2-2 | TRBV27 | ASSPRQIRNTGELF
TRBJ1-2 | TRBV28 | ASSKSRGGYT
TRBJ2-1 | TRBV6-6 | ASSYRGQPTYNEQF
TRBJ1-2 | TRBV11-2 | ASSPTTGVEYGYT
TRBJ2-1 | TRBV6-4 | ASSDETSGGNEQF
TRBJ2-1 | TRBV6-5 | ASSRRDSYNEQF
TRBJ1-2 | TRBV4-3 | ASSQATGLDYGYT
TRBJ2-1 | TRBV11-2 | ASSRLGREDNEQF
TRBJ1-1 | TRBV7-9 | ASNERPQGNTEAF
TRBJ1-1 | TRBV28 | ASTGAAEAF
TRBJ2-3 | TRBV16 | ASSHPLGTSGATDTQY
TRBJ2-3 | TRBV27 | ASSLSRGQNTQY
TRBJ1-2 | TRBV28 | ASSLRSYGYT
TRBJ1-1 | TRBV6-6 | ASRQNQGAYSTEAF
TRBJ2-7 | TRBV5-4 | ASTGRQGGEQY
TRBJ2-3 | TRBV7-9 | AALRGGGATDTQY
TRBJ2-1 | TRBV29-1 | SVVSVQTYNEQF
TRBJ1-4 | TRBV11-1 | ASSFSTEPFEKLF